Detailed here is one TCR beta chain. What it binds is unknown. The entry originates in a study of regulatory T cells in long-lasting Graves disease. Findings and caveats of the study: Those with persistent Graves' had less TCR diversity than newly diagnosed patients.

Trimming left V 5 bases short and J 0 bases short, with 9 bases between. The CDR3 consists of 15 residues. Germline CDR1 is KGHDR and CDR2 is SFDVKD. HTBI primers from iRepertoire and Arm-PCR of CDR3 regions yielded the TCR beta libraries. TCRdb independently ran MiXCR on the multiplex PCR reads; one entry per CDR3 protein. Of about 470,000 distinct CDR3 sequences in the sample, about a fifth were seen once. Time point specified: persistent/refractory GD, antithyroid drugs over 5 years with positive TRAb. The TCR library was made from RNA extracted from PBMCs. This specimen was peripheral blood mononuclear cells (PBMCs), taken when the disease was refractory, from a patient treated with antithyroid drugs. The TCR was taken from a female donor with Graves disease. V usage is TRBV24-1 and J usage is TRBJ1-4; D ambiguous. The CDR3 DNA reads TGTGCCACCAGTGTCGGACGGACAACTAATGAAAAACTGTTTTTT. This gives the protein CATSVGRTTNEKLFF.